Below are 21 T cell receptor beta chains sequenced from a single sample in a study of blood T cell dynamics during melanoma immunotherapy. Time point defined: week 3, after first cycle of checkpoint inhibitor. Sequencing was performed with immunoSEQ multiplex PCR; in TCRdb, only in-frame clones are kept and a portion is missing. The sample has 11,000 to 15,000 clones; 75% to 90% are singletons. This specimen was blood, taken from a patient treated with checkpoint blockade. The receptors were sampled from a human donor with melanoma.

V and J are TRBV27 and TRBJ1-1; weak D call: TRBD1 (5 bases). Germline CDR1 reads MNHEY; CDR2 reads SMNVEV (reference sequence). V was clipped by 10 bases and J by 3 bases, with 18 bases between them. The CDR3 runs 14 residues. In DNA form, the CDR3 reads TGTGCCAACCGGGACCCCCCGGCCGACACTGAAGCTTTCTTT. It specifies CANRDPPADTEAFF.

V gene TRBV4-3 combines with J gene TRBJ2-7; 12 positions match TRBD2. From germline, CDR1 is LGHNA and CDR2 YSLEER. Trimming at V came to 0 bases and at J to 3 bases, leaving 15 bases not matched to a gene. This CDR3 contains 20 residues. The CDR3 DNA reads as TGCGCCAGCAGCCAAGATCGTGGCCTAGCGGGAGGGACGATATTCTACGAGCAGTACTTC. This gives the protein CASSQDRGLAGGTIFYEQYF.

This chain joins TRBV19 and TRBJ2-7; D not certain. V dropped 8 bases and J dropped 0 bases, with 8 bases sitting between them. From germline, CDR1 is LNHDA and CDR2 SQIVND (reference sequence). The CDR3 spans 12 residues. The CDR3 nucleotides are TGTGCCAGTGCCTCTTCCTCCTACGAGCAGTACTTC. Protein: CASASSSYEQYF.

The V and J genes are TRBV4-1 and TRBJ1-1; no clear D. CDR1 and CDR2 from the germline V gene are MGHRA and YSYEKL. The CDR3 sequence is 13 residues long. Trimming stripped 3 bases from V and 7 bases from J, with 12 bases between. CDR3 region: CASSHLYSSEAFF. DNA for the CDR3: TGCGCCAGCAGCCATCTTTATTCCAGTGAAGCTTTCTTT.

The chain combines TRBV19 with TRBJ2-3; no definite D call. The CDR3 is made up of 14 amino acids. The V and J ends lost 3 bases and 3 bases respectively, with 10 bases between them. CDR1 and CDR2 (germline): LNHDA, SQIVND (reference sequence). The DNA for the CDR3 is TGTGCCAGTAGTATTATAGACTCTACAGATACGCAGTATTTT. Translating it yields CASSIIDSTDTQYF.

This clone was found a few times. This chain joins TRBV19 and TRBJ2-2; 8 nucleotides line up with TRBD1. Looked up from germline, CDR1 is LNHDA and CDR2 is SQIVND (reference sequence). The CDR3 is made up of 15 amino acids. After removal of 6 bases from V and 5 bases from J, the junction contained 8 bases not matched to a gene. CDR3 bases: TGTGCCAGTAGCCGACAAACAGGGGGAACCGGGGAGCTGTTTTTT. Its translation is CASSRQTGGTGELFF. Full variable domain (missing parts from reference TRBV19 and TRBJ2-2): DGGITQSPKYLFRKEGQNVTLSCEQNLNHDAMYWYRQDPGQGLRLIYYSQIVNDFQKGDIAEGYSVSREKKESFPLTVTSAQKNPTAFYLCASSRQTGGTGELFFGEGSRLTVL.

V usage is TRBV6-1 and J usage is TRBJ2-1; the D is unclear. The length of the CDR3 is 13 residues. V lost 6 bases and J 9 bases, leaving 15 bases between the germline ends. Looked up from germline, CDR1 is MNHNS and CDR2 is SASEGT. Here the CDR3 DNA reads TGTGCCAGCAGATACCGTAGTGGCACTGAGCAGTTCTTC. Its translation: CASRYRSGTEQFF.

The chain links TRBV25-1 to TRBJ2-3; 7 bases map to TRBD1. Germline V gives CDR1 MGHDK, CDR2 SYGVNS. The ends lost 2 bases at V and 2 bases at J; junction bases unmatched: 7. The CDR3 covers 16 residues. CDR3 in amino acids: CASSEKRQGVTDTQYF. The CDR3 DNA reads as TGTGCCAGCAGTGAAAAACGACAGGGAGTCACAGATACGCAGTATTTT.

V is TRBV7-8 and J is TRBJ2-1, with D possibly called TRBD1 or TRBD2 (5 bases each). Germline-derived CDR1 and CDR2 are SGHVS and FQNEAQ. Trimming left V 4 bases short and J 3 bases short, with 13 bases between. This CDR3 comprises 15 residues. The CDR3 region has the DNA TGTGCCAGCAGCTCCGGGACGGCAAGCTACAATGAGCAGTTCTTC. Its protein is CASSSGTASYNEQFF. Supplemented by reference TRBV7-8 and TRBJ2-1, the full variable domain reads GAGVSQSPRYKVAKRGQDVALRCDPISGHVSLFWYQQALGQGPEFLTYFQNEAQLDKSGLPSDRFFAERPEGSVSTLKIQRTQQEDSAVYLCASSSGTASYNEQFFGPGTRLTVL.

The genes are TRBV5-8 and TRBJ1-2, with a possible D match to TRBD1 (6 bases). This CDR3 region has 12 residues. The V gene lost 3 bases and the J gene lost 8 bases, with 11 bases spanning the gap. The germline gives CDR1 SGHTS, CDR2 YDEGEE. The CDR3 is CASSSQGPGYTF. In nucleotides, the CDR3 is TGTGCCAGCAGCTCACAGGGACCCGGCTACACCTTC.

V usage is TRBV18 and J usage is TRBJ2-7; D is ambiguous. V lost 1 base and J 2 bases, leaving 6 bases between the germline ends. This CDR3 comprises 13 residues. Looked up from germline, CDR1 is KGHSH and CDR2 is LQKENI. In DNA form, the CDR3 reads TGTGCCAGCTCACCACGGCGCGCCTACGAGCAGTACTTC. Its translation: CASSPRRAYEQYF.

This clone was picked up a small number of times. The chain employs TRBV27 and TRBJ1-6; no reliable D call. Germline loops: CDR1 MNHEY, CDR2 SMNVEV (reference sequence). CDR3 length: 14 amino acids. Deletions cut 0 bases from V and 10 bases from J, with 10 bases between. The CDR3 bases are TGTGCCAGCAGTTTATCGAGGGTTCCCTCACCCCTCCACTTT. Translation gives CASSLSRVPSPLHF.

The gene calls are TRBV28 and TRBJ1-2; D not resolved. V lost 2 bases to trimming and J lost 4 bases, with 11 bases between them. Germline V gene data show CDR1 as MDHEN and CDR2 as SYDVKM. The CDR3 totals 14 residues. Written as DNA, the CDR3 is TGTGCCAGCAGTTTAAAGGGTCCCCTCTATGGCTACACCTTC. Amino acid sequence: CASSLKGPLYGYTF.

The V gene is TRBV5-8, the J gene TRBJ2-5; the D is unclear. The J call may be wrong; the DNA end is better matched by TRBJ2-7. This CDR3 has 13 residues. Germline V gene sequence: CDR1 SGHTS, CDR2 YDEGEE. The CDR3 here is CASSLASYYEQYF. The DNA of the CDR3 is TGTGCCAGCAGCCTGGCTAGTTACTACGAGCAGTACTTC.

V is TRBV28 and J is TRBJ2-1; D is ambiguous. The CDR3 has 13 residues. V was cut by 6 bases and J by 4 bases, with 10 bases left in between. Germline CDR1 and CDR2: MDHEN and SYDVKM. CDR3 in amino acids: CASSRGGYNEQFF. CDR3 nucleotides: TGTGCCAGCAGCCGCGGTGGTTACAATGAGCAGTTCTTC.

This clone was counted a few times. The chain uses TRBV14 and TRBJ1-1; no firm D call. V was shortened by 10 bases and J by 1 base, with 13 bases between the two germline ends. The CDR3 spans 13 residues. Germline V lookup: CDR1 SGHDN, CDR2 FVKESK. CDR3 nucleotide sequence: TGTGCCACCCAGGAAATGTCGAACACTGAAGCTTTCTTT. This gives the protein CATQEMSNTEAFF. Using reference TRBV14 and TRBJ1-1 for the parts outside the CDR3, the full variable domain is EAGVTQFPSHSVIEKGQTVTLRCDPISGHDNLYWYRRVMGKEIKFLLHFVKESKQDESGMPNNRFLAERTGGTYSTLKVQPAELEDSGVYFCATQEMSNTEAFFGQGTRLTVV.

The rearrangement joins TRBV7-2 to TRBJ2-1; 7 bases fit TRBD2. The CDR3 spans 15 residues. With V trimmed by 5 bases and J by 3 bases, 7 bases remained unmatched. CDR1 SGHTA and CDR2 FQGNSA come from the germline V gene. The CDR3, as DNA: TGTGCCAGCAGCCTAACTAGCGACGGCTACAATGAGCAGTTCTTC. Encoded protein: CASSLTSDGYNEQFF.

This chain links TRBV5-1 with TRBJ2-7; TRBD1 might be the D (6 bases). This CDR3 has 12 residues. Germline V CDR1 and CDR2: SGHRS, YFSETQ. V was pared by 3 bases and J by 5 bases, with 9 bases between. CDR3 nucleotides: TGCGCCAGCAGCTCACACAGGGACGAGCAGTACTTC. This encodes CASSSHRDEQYF.

This CDR3 is CAISAEGNQPQHF. In nucleotides, the CDR3 is TGTGCCATCAGTGCGGAAGGGAATCAGCCCCAGCATTTT. This rearrangement joins TRBV10-3 to TRBJ1-5, with unresolved D. Per germline, CDR1 ENHRY and CDR2 SYGVKD. There are 13 residues in the CDR3. The V gene lost 4 bases and the J gene lost 4 bases, with 8 bases spanning the gap.

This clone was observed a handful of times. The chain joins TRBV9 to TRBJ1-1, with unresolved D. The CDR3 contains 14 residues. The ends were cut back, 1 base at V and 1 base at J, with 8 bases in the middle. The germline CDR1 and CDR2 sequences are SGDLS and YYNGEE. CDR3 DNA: TGTGCCAGCAGCGTATTAGACGGGAACACTGAAGCTTTCTTT. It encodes CASSVLDGNTEAFF.

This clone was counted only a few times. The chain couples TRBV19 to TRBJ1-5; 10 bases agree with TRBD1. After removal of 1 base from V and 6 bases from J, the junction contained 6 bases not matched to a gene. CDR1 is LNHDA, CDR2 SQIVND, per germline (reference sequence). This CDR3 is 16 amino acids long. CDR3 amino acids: CASSIVPTGGSQPQHF. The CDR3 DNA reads TGTGCCAGTAGTATAGTTCCGACAGGGGGCTCTCAGCCCCAGCATTTT.